Reported below is one T cell receptor beta chain. What this receptor recognizes is not known. Per-base qualities were not stored, and no clone one base away is much larger. Amplification of TCR beta CDR3 regions was carried out from RNA transcripts. A first-round RT-PCR of the TCR CDR3 used the HTBI primer set with the Qiagen OneStep RT-PCR kit. A second multiplex PCR round built the libraries, followed by size selection and purification. Paired-end sequencing of the libraries was performed with 100 bp reads on an Illumina HiSeq2000. In the source study's methods: SOAPnuke was used to process the raw data, removing reads that contained adapters or uncalled bases, had a mean Phred below 15, or lacked an exact match to the constant primer or identifier. High-quality paired reads were merged with COPE v1.2.5, and unique nucleotide sequences were defined as clonotypes. Clonotypes were aligned to IMGT TRBV, TRBD and TRBJ reference segments using MiTCR v1.1. The analysis included only V-J combinations with a frequency above 0.0001, which together covered more than 99% of the repertoires. A TCS score was defined as the ratio of F50 (clonal expansion) to E x V (chaos), with BLOSUM62-based TCRdist applied between CDR3 peptides within each V-J. Welch's t-statistics and random forest reduced just over 500 V-J features to 10 to 15, which were used in a naive Bayes classifier (R e1071). The public reads were quality trimmed at Q25 with fastp and then assembled into clones with MiXCR by TCRdb, keeping productive beta chains. Rows are combined by CDR3 protein, so each entry shows the most common genes and DNA. TCRdb assigned the V and J calls; the authors' analysis was not used. Present in this sample are some 550,000 distinct CDR3 sequences, less than 25% of which were seen just once. The ten most abundant clones make up approximately 26% of the sample.

The germline V gene specifies MNHEY as CDR1 and SVGEGT as CDR2. From cysteine to phenylalanine, the CDR3 is 16 amino acids long. The read is trimmed to its CDR3 DNA, 48 bases read in frame from base 1. V was cut back by 2 bases and J by 2 bases, leaving a gap of 13 bases between them. This sample is part of a study of T cells in Graves' hyperthyroidism and ophthalmopathy (dated by TCRdb to the late 2010s). At the level of the whole study: Peripheral blood samples were taken at initial diagnosis, before any treatment was given. TCR V-J signatures able to tell the groups apart were searched for in a discovery cohort of about a hundred patients, of whom over 40 had Graves' ophthalmopathy and around 58 had stable Graves' hyperthyroidism. Whether ophthalmopathy could be predicted prospectively was tested in an independent validation cohort made up of about 20 hyperthyroidism patients plus 17 patients who later progressed to ophthalmopathy. The 75 to 100 discovery patients were randomly split 7:3 into training and test sets. In addition, the study compared T-cell repertoires in thyroid tissue and in blood from a handful of Graves' hyperthyroidism patients. Once sampling was done, hyperthyroidism patients were given methimazole at a starting dose of 30 mg daily, whereas ophthalmopathy patients were given high-dose intravenous methylprednisolone. The paper describes TCR Vbeta CDR3 sequencing of 120 to 150 peripheral blood samples, made up of 43 ophthalmopathy patients, 70 to 75 hyperthyroidism patients and about 17 progressor patients.

Stable Graves' hyperthyroidism was defined as no progression to ophthalmopathy during 18 months of follow-up. Hyperthyroidism patients were newly diagnosed, with disease duration under 2 months, and aged 18 to 65 years. Any patient with an uncontrolled infection, another autoimmune disease, pregnancy or lactation was excluded. Diagnoses relied on clinical symptoms, serum thyroxine and TRAb, thyroid ultrasound and orbital computed tomography. Ficoll-Paque density gradient centrifugation was used to isolate PBMCs from about 10 ml of fresh peripheral blood. Total RNA was extracted with Trizol reagent, and quality was checked on an Agilent 2100 Bioanalyzer. What the research found in general, with its limitations: During validation, the model predicted progression to ophthalmopathy a median of approximately 6.5 months ahead of onset, with approximately 70% sensitivity and 72.22% specificity. In cross-validation, a model built on a 13 V-J signature told ophthalmopathy apart from stable hyperthyroidism with 87.88% sensitivity and about 81% specificity, and in testing the same model reached 80%/75%. Most expanded thyroid clonotypes (frequency above 0.001) were also detected in blood, a finding suggesting that blood repertoires may reflect thyroid immune responses. No statistical method was used to fix the sample size in advance, and group allocation was not hidden from the investigators.

This clonotype was sampled from a man aged 18 to 30 with Graves' hyperthyroidism. Sequenced material: blood. The rearrangement combines TRBV6-2 or TRBV6-3 with TRBJ1-5; the D gene identity is not certain. Here is the DNA: TGTGCCAGCAGTTACCCTCTAAGGCGGGGCAATCAGCCCCAGCATTTT. This encodes CASSYPLRRGNQPQHF.